Following are 30 T cell receptor beta chains from one sample sequenced in a study of T cells in Graves' hyperthyroidism and ophthalmopathy. There were TCR beta CDR3 regions amplified from RNA transcripts. Using the HTBI primer set, a first-round RT-PCR was run on the TCR CDR3. TCRdb analysed the multiplex PCR reads with MiXCR anew, one entry per CDR3 protein. The table includes around 600,000 distinct CDR3 sequences, approximately 15% detected once. Sequencing input: blood. These receptor sequences come from a woman under 30 with Graves' ophthalmopathy.

This sequence joins TRBV11-2 and TRBJ1-3, with D unclear. V lost 5 bases to trimming and J lost 8 bases, with 19 bases between them. CDR1 and CDR2 (germline): SGHAT, FQNNGV. There are 15 residues in the CDR3. The CDR3 nucleotides read TGTGCCAGCAGCCCATCGGGAGCTGTTGGTGACACCATATATTTT. Translated: CASSPSGAVGDTIYF. Complete variable domain (other parts from reference TRBV11-2 and TRBJ1-3): EAGVAQSPRYKIIEKRQSVAFWCNPISGHATLYWYQQILGQGPKLLIQFQNNGVVDDSQLPKDRFSAERLKGVDSTLKIQPAKLEDSAVYLCASSPSGAVGDTIYFGEGSWLTVV.

The CDR3 nucleotides are TGCGCCAGCAGCCAAGATAGGGCCCAACACGCTTACAATGAGCAGTTCTTC. Protein sequence: CASSQDRAQHAYNEQFF. The gene calls are TRBV4-1 and TRBJ2-1; D call uncertain. Germline loops: CDR1 MGHRA, CDR2 YSYEKL. There are 17 residues in the CDR3. The V and J ends lost 0 bases and 4 bases respectively, with 16 bases between them.

The chain employs TRBV15 and TRBJ1-1; tentative D call: TRBD1 (5 bases). The germline V gene encodes CDR1 LNHNV and CDR2 YYDKDF (reference sequence). The CDR3 length is 15 residues. Between the trimmed V and J ends, which lost 1 base and 0 bases, there was a span of 9 bases. The CDR3 region has the DNA TGTGCCACCAGCAGAGCCGAGGGGTTGAACACTGAAGCTTTCTTT. Residues: CATSRAEGLNTEAFF.

The chain couples TRBV19 to TRBJ1-4; D remains unclear. The CDR3 has 12 amino acids. With 7 bases removed from V and 7 bases from J, the gap between germline ends came to 10 bases. Germline CDR1 and CDR2: LNHDA and SQIVND (reference sequence). CDR3: CASTGSGEKLFF. The DNA for the CDR3 is TGTGCCAGTACGGGCAGTGGTGAAAAACTGTTTTTT.

This clonotype was picked up many times. The chain uses TRBV9 and TRBJ2-1, with a possible D match to TRBD2 (6 bases). From germline, CDR1 is SGDLS and CDR2 YYNGEE. V was clipped by 4 bases and J by 8 bases, with 19 bases between them. The CDR3 length is 15 residues. The CDR3 DNA follows: TGTGCCAGCAGCTCCCTGACCTCTAGCGTGCATGAGCAGTTCTTC. This translates into CASSSLTSSVHEQFF.

At least ten counts were recorded for this clonotype. The chain's CDR3 is CSAPGEGGAYEQYF. For the CDR3, the DNA is TGCAGTGCTCCAGGGGAGGGGGGGGCCTACGAGCAGTACTTC. The chain is built from TRBV20-1 and TRBJ2-7; tentatively, D is TRBD2 (7 bases). The V gene's germline CDR1 is DFQATT and CDR2 SNEGSKA (reference sequence). The CDR3 length is 14 residues. Trimming pared 5 bases from V and 2 bases from J, leaving 16 bases between.

V usage is TRBV19 and J usage is TRBJ1-4; D ambiguous. Trimming pared 3 bases from V and 4 bases from J, leaving 9 bases between. The CDR3 has 14 residues. Germline loops: CDR1 LNHDA, CDR2 SQIVND (reference sequence). The CDR3 DNA is TGTGCCAGTAGTATGAGTCGGCTTAATGAAAAACTGTTTTTT. Translated: CASSMSRLNEKLFF.

This clonotype was detected only a few times. The rearrangement uses TRBV6-2 or TRBV6-3 and TRBJ2-1; D perhaps matches TRBD2 (6 bases). The V gene lost 3 bases and the J gene lost 10 bases, with 10 bases spanning the gap. Germline V gene lookup returns CDR1 MNHEY and CDR2 SVGEGT. This CDR3 has 12 residues. The CDR3, as DNA: TGTGCCAGCAGTTATTGGGGGGTCGAGCAGTTCTTC. Its protein product is CASSYWGVEQFF.

The chain joins TRBV9 to TRBJ2-6, with 7 bases that match TRBD1. The CDR3 extends over 15 amino acids. J was trimmed by 4 bases and V by 4 bases; bases with no gene match: 5. CDR1 is SGDLS, CDR2 YYNGEE, per germline. CDR3 region: CASSFRGTGANVLTF. CDR3 sequence (DNA): TGTGCCAGCAGCTTCAGGGGGACAGGGGCCAACGTCCTGACTTTC.

The chain uses TRBV7-9 and TRBJ2-3; the match to TRBD2 covers 13 bases. V gave up 5 bases and J gave up 9 bases; unmatched junction bases: 11. The CDR3 runs to 16 residues. CDR1 is SEHNR and CDR2 is FQNEAQ in the germline V gene (reference sequence). Here the CDR3 reads CASSQSGTSGISTQYF. The CDR3 DNA reads as TGTGCCAGCAGCCAGTCCGGGACTAGCGGGATTTCAACGCAGTATTTT.

The J gene is TRBJ1-2, the V gene TRBV5-6; unclear D gene. The CDR3 is made up of 14 amino acids. From germline, CDR1 is SGHDT and CDR2 YYEEEE. V shed 4 bases and J shed 0 bases, with 10 bases lying between them. The CDR3 here is CASSPLAANYGYTF. The CDR3 nucleotides are TGTGCCAGCAGCCCCCTAGCGGCTAACTATGGCTACACCTTC.

This clonotype was found many times. The rearrangement joins TRBV27 to TRBJ2-3; TRBD1 or TRBD2 may be the D gene (6 bases each). There are 18 residues in the CDR3. Germline CDR1 is MNHEY and CDR2 is SMNVEV (reference sequence). Trimming cost V 4 bases and J 3 bases, with 23 bases left between them. CDR3 bases: TGTGCCAGCAGTTCGACCCCCCCCGGGTGGGGGGCGACAGATACGCAGTATTTT. Amino acid sequence: CASSSTPPGWGATDTQYF.

The genes are TRBV19 and TRBJ1-1, with TRBD1 as a possible D gene (5 bases). The V end lost 8 bases, the J end lost 0 bases, and 16 bases lay between the germline ends. CDR1 is LNHDA, CDR2 SQIVND, per germline (reference sequence). The CDR3 runs 15 residues. The CDR3 sequence is CASEKGRGLNTEAFF. The CDR3 region has the DNA TGTGCCAGTGAAAAAGGACGGGGCTTGAACACTGAAGCTTTCTTT.

Comments on this clonotype: A much larger clone differs by one base, so this may be a read error. The V call is TRBV28, the J call TRBJ2-1; D is possibly TRBD1 (5 bases). TRBJ2-7 matches the DNA end more closely, so the J call is doubtful. Germline values: CDR1 MDHEN, CDR2 SYDVKM. The CDR3 totals 17 residues. The CDR3 protein is CATVITGKPILSSEQYF. The DNA for the CDR3 is TGTGCCACCGTAATTACAGGAAAGCCCATCCTAAGTAGTGAGCAGTACTTC.

Comment on this clonotype: This may arise from a read error, as a much more abundant clone is one base away. The genes are TRBV27 and TRBJ2-7; perhaps TRBD2 as D (6 bases). CDR1 and CDR2 (germline): MNHEY, SMNVEV (reference sequence). The CDR3 length is 14 residues. The ends were cut back, 5 bases at V and 3 bases at J, with 14 bases in the middle. CDR3 loop: CASSPGDTYYEQYF. The CDR3 DNA is TGTGCCAGCAGTCCGGGGGATACGTACTACGAGCAGTACTTC.

In this sample, this clonotype turned up a few times. A much larger clonotype is one base distant, so this may be a read error. Because it lacks the conserved phenylalanine or tryptophan at the end, this CDR3 is likely a read error. The CDR3 DNA reads TGTGCCAGCAGTTTAATTTTTAGAGGAAAGATAGCCAAAAACATTCAGTACCTC. This codes for CASSLIFRGKIAKNIQYL. The chain recombines TRBV12-3 or TRBV12-4 with TRBJ2-4; D not resolved. V shed 2 bases and J shed 0 bases, with 17 bases lying between them. This CDR3 spans 18 amino acids.

This clonotype was found many times. The chain has TRBV2 and TRBJ2-7, with D unclear. Looked up from germline, CDR1 is SNHLY and CDR2 is FYNNEI. This CDR3 region has 11 residues. V lost 8 bases, J lost 7 bases, and 12 bases lay in between. CDR3 sequence: CASRQFREQYF. In nucleotides, the CDR3 is TGTGCCAGCCGCCAATTCCGGGAGCAGTACTTC.

The chain combines TRBV7-2 with TRBJ2-7, with D possibly TRBD1 on 6 matching bases. The CDR3 is made up of 15 amino acids. CDR1 is SGHTA, CDR2 FQGNSA, per germline. The ends were cut back, 6 bases at V and 3 bases at J, with 18 bases in the middle. The CDR3 here is CASSFPNTGFYEQYF. The CDR3 DNA is TGTGCCAGCAGTTTCCCCAATACAGGGTTCTACGAGCAGTACTTC.

The sample holds a few counts of this clonotype. V usage is TRBV20-1 and J usage is TRBJ2-7; 13 bases match TRBD2. CDR1 DFQATT and CDR2 SNEGSKA come from the germline V gene (reference sequence). CDR3 length: 13 residues. J gave up 3 bases and V 6 bases, and 2 bases lay outside the gene matches. The CDR3 is CSAGLAGDYEQYF. The CDR3, as DNA: TGCAGTGCCGGACTAGCGGGAGACTACGAGCAGTACTTC.

This clonotype was recorded many times. The chain combines TRBV5-1 with TRBJ1-1, with no clear D. The CDR3 consists of 15 residues. Between the trimmed V and J ends, which lost 0 bases and 6 bases, there was a span of 15 bases. CDR1 is SGHRS and CDR2 is YFSETQ in the germline V gene. The DNA for the CDR3 is TGCGCCAGCAGCTTGGATTTTGGTCCAAGACCTGAAGCTTTCTTT. Translated: CASSLDFGPRPEAFF.

At least ten counts were recorded for this clonotype. This chain's CDR3 is CSVSRQGVGDTEAFF. DNA for the CDR3: TGCAGCGTTTCCCGACAGGGAGTAGGGGACACTGAAGCTTTCTTT. V is TRBV29-1 and J is TRBJ1-1; 7 positions match TRBD1. The germline gives CDR1 SQVTM, CDR2 ANQGSEA. Losses at the gene ends were 5 bases for V and 3 bases for J; bases not matched to a gene: 12. This CDR3 spans 15 amino acids.

This clonotype was counted a few times. The chain uses TRBV7-9 and TRBJ1-3; maybe TRBD1 (5 bases). This CDR3 is built from 14 residues. V was trimmed by 3 bases and J by 3 bases, leaving 9 bases between them. Germline assignment: CDR1 SEHNR and CDR2 FQNEAQ (reference sequence). CDR3 in amino acids: CASSLRGIGNTIYF. In DNA, the CDR3 is TGTGCCAGCAGCTTGAGGGGAATTGGAAACACCATATATTTT.

Many counts were recorded for this clonotype. This rearrangement joins TRBV7-2 to TRBJ2-7; 9 bases line up with TRBD1. V was clipped by 4 bases and J by 1 base; unmatched bases: 8. This CDR3 is built from 16 residues. Germline values: CDR1 SGHTA, CDR2 FQGNSA. The CDR3 coding sequence is TGTGCCAGCAGCTACCACAGGGGGCGGGCTTCCTACGAGCAGTACTTC. It translates to CASSYHRGRASYEQYF.

This clonotype has a handful of counts. V usage is TRBV11-3 and J usage is TRBJ2-2; 12 bases map to TRBD2. This CDR3 has 16 amino acids. V dropped 9 bases and J dropped 2; count of bases not matched to a gene: 7. In germline, CDR1 is SGHNT, CDR2 YENEEA. The CDR3 DNA reads as TGTGCCAGTCACGGGACTAGCGGGCGTAACACCGGGGAGCTGTTTTTT. Its protein is CASHGTSGRNTGELFF.

The table lists this clonotype with many counts. The V call is TRBV30, the J call TRBJ2-5, with 7 positions matching TRBD1. CDR3 length: 13 residues. The V gene's germline CDR1 is GTSNPN and CDR2 SVGIG (reference sequence). Trimming removed 0 bases from V and 3 bases from J; junction bases left unmatched: 1. The CDR3 sequence: CAWSVGTEETQYF. CDR3 DNA sequence: TGTGCCTGGAGTGTTGGGACAGAAGAGACCCAGTACTTC.

In its sample, this clonotype was seen many times. This chain connects TRBV12-3 or TRBV12-4 to TRBJ2-5; D is perhaps TRBD1 (5 bases). Trimming pared 6 bases from V and 5 bases from J, leaving 16 bases between. The CDR3 extends over 14 amino acids. The CDR3 bases are TGTGCCAGCAGCCCCGCCAGGGTGACCGAGACCCAGTACTTC. Translating gives CASSPARVTETQYF.

This clonotype has at least ten counts. V gene TRBV28 combines with J gene TRBJ1-3; D might be TRBD1 (6 bases). Germline assignment: CDR1 MDHEN and CDR2 SYDVKM. Trimming pared 5 bases from V and 1 base from J, leaving 15 bases between. The CDR3 length is 16 residues. For the CDR3, the DNA is TGTGCCAGCAGTGACCACCTCGGGACATCTGGAAACACCATATATTTT. Encoded protein: CASSDHLGTSGNTIYF.

This clonotype has a count of ten or more. V and J are TRBV7-3 and TRBJ2-1; TRBD1 is a possible D gene (5 bases). The germline V and J ends were trimmed by 5 bases and 0 bases, with 8 bases remaining between them. CDR1 is SGHTA and CDR2 is FQGTGA in the germline V gene. This CDR3 contains 14 residues. In nucleotides, the CDR3 is TGTGCCAGCAGCCCGCAGGGCTCCTACAATGAGCAGTTCTTC. Its translation is CASSPQGSYNEQFF.

This clonotype has a handful of counts. V usage is TRBV27 and J usage is TRBJ1-4; a weak D match, TRBD1 (5 bases). V lost 3 bases and J 8 bases, leaving 16 bases between the germline ends. The CDR3 spans 15 residues. From germline, CDR1 is MNHEY and CDR2 SMNVEV (reference sequence). This CDR3 is CASSLSGGGWEKLFF. As DNA, the CDR3 is TGTGCCAGCAGTTTGAGCGGGGGAGGATGGGAAAAACTGTTTTTT.

This clonotype was counted at least ten times. The chain is built from TRBV6-1 and TRBJ2-7; TRBD2 matches at 16 bases. The CDR3 runs 14 residues. Germline CDR1 reads MNHNS; CDR2 reads SASEGT. After removal of 4 bases from V and 12 bases from J, the junction contained 6 bases not matched to a gene. The CDR3 loop is CASSVGLAGGLSYF. In DNA form, the CDR3 reads TGTGCCAGCAGTGTGGGACTAGCGGGAGGGCTCTCGTACTTC.